The clone carrying this T cell receptor beta chain has at least ten counts. Its antigen is not identified. The missing CDR3 end, 3 residues past where the read stops, is filled in from the germline J gene. Here immunoSEQ multiplex PCR was the method, and the copy in TCRdb shows in-frame clones only, minus some. Altogether about 34,000 clones were found in the sample, and no singletons occur. Germline V lookup: CDR1 SGHRS, CDR2 YFSETQ. The CDR3 is made up of 13 amino acids. Trimming pared 2 bases from V and 5 bases from J, leaving 11 bases between. This sample was taken from a study of T cell clonality in common variable immunodeficiency. Whole-study findings and limits: CVID subjects shared fewer TCRbeta clones than healthy controls did. Fewer deletions and N-nucleotide insertions were reportedly seen in common variable immunodeficiency TCR beta sequences.

The sequence was obtained from a human donor with common variable immunodeficiency. The sample comprised peripheral blood mononuclear cells. The genes are TRBV5-1 and TRBJ2-7, with D perhaps matching TRBD1 (6 bases). CDR3 DNA, as far as it was read: TGCGCCAGCAGCTTACAGGGTTTCAACGAG. It yields the protein CASSLQGFNE. The whole CDR3 protein reads CASSLQGFNEQYF.